This passage covers 14 T cell receptor beta chains from one sample sequenced in a study of shared clonotypes between healthy human individuals. The assay was immunoSEQ multiplex PCR, and TCRdb's table has in-frame clones only and misses some. The table includes hundreds of thousands of clones, around 74% detected once. Sequencing input: memory CD4+ T cells sorted from blood. Subset: CD45RA-negative fraction. The receptors were gathered from a woman in her twenties or thirties in good health.

The J gene is TRBJ1-1, the V gene TRBV6-1; D gene unclear. CDR1 and CDR2 from the germline V gene are MNHNS and SASEGT. The CDR3 is 14 amino acids. V was clipped by 3 bases and J by 1 base, with 9 bases between them. Here the CDR3 DNA reads TGTGCCAGCAGTGAGAGGTTAGGGAACACTGAAGCTTTCTTT. The encoded protein is CASSERLGNTEAFF.

The chain combines TRBV7-2 with TRBJ2-2, with 7 bases fitting TRBD1. The CDR3 sequence is 15 residues long. CDR1 and CDR2 (germline): SGHTA, FQGNSA. V shed 7 bases, J shed 5 bases, and the junction held 10 bases outside the gene matches. CDR3 coding DNA: TGTGCCAGCAAATACGACAGGGTGGTAACCGGGGAGCTGTTTTTT. Its translation is CASKYDRVVTGELFF.

This chain connects TRBV7-9 to TRBJ1-1, with no clear D. The CDR3 length is 13 residues. Between the trimmed V and J ends, which lost 2 bases and 6 bases, there was a span of 10 bases. Germline values: CDR1 SEHNR, CDR2 FQNEAQ (reference sequence). The CDR3 DNA is TGTGCCAGCAGCTTACTTACGGGCGCTGAAGCTTTCTTT. Amino acid sequence: CASSLLTGAEAFF.

This rearrangement joins TRBV7-9 to TRBJ2-1; 7 bases fit TRBD2. Germline V lookup: CDR1 SEHNR, CDR2 FQNEAQ (reference sequence). The CDR3 is 16 residues long. The V and J ends lost 4 bases and 7 bases, in that order; junction bases with no gene match: 13. As DNA, the CDR3 is TGTGCCAGCAGCTCCGGAGGCGGGAGATCGAGAAATGAGCAGTTCTTC. Translating it yields CASSSGGGRSRNEQFF.

Note on this clone: This may arise from a read error, as a much more abundant clone is one base away. This CDR3 reads CASSSYNEQFF. CDR3 bases: TGTGCCAGCAGCTCCTACAATGAGCAGTTCTTC. This rearrangement joins TRBV5-8 to TRBJ2-1; no clear D. The CDR3 has 11 residues. Germline V gene data show CDR1 as SGHTS and CDR2 as YDEGEE. Trimming shortened V by 3 bases and J by 2 bases, and 0 bases separated the two germline ends.

This clone was detected a few times. The rearrangement links TRBV10-1 to TRBJ1-2; no clear D gene. The CDR3 has 13 amino acids. From germline, CDR1 is WNHNN and CDR2 SYGVQD (reference sequence). The V gene lost 0 bases and the J gene lost 4 bases, with 6 bases spanning the gap. The CDR3 nucleotides read TGCGCCAGCAGTGAGTCGAACGGCTATGGCTACACCTTC. Translated, it gives CASSESNGYGYTF.

As to this clone: The sample contains more than one DNA sequence encoding this CDR3. The V and J genes are TRBV6-1 and TRBJ1-4; 7 bases agree with TRBD1. CDR1 is MNHNS, CDR2 SASEGT, per germline. The CDR3 spans 15 residues. With V trimmed by 5 bases and J by 7 bases, 10 bases remained unmatched. CDR3 in amino acids: CASSTRQGGGEKLFF. DNA for the CDR3: TGTGCCAGCAGTACCCGACAGGGCGGAGGTGAAAAACTGTTTTTT.

This clone has a single count. The V gene is TRBV7-6, the J gene TRBJ2-1; no clear D. With 3 bases removed from V and 4 bases from J, the gap between germline ends came to 25 bases. The CDR3 has 19 residues. CDR1 and CDR2 from the germline V gene are SGHVS and FNYEAQ. The CDR3 sequence: CASSLGFGYTGPLYNEQFF. CDR3 coding DNA: TGTGCCAGCAGCTTGGGATTCGGGTACACCGGGCCCCTTTACAATGAGCAGTTCTTC.

The chain recombines TRBV5-1 with TRBJ2-7, with D possibly being TRBD2 (6 bases). With 0 bases removed from V and 4 bases from J, the gap between germline ends came to 11 bases. The CDR3 spans 14 residues. Germline V gives CDR1 SGHRS, CDR2 YFSETQ. For the CDR3, the DNA is TGCGCCAGCAGCTTGGACGGGAGTATTTACGAGCAGTACTTC. As protein: CASSLDGSIYEQYF. Drawing the rest from reference TRBV5-1 and TRBJ2-7, the complete variable domain is KAGVTQTPRYLIKTRGQQVTLSCSPISGHRSVSWYQQTPGQGLQFLFEYFSETQRNKGNFPGRFSGRQFSNSRSEMNVSTLELGDSALYLCASSLDGSIYEQYFGPGTRLTVT.

This chain joins TRBV7-8 and TRBJ1-5, with a weak D call TRBD1 (5 bases). The CDR3 loop spans 13 amino acids. Trimming pared 2 bases from V and 7 bases from J, leaving 9 bases between. Per germline, CDR1 SGHVS and CDR2 FQNEAQ. CDR3 sequence reads: CASSLPGLQPQHF. In DNA, the CDR3 is TGTGCCAGCAGCTTACCAGGGTTGCAGCCCCAGCATTTT.

CDR3 bases: TGTGCCAGCAGTTTAAAAGGGACTGCCTACAATGAGCAGTTCTTC. Its protein product is CASSLKGTAYNEQFF. The chain is built from TRBV28 and TRBJ2-1, with D possibly TRBD2 on 6 matching bases. Between the trimmed V and J ends, which lost 2 bases and 2 bases, there was a span of 10 bases. This CDR3 contains 15 residues. Germline-derived CDR1 and CDR2 are MDHEN and SYDVKM.

This chain links TRBV19 with TRBJ2-3; 14 bases map to TRBD2. The junction had 11 bases not matched to a gene; V was cut back by 7 bases and J by 8 bases. Germline V gene data show CDR1 as LNHDA and CDR2 as SQIVND (reference sequence). CDR3 length: 16 amino acids. The CDR3 loop reads CASKAGGLAGAVTQYF. In DNA, the CDR3 is TGTGCCAGTAAGGCAGGGGGACTAGCGGGAGCTGTTACGCAGTATTTT.

The gene calls are TRBV11-2 and TRBJ2-7, with 12 nucleotides matching TRBD1. The length of the CDR3 is 15 residues. Germline CDR1 reads SGHAT; CDR2 reads FQNNGV. J lost 3 bases, V lost 5 bases, and 5 bases had no gene match. The CDR3 here is CASSPGTGGFYEQYF. DNA of the CDR3: TGTGCCAGCAGCCCCGGGACAGGGGGCTTCTACGAGCAGTACTTC.

The chain has TRBV7-2 and TRBJ2-3, with D possibly matching TRBD2 (6 bases). V lost 1 base and J 2 bases, leaving 13 bases between the germline ends. CDR1 and CDR2 from the germline V gene are SGHTA and FQGNSA. The CDR3 has 16 residues. Here the CDR3 reads CASSLGGTWTTDTQYF. The CDR3 nucleotides read TGTGCCAGCAGCTTAGGCGGGACCTGGACCACAGATACGCAGTATTTT.